Shown below are 31 T cell receptor beta chains from a single sample sequenced in a study of blood T cell repertoires in COVID-19. Libraries were prepared by immunoSEQ multiplex PCR; TCRdb keeps only in-frame clonotypes and omits some of them. The table has about 150,000 clones, roughly 90% seen once. The sequenced sample consisted of PBMCs or T cells enriched from blood (not recorded which). Every receptor here comes from a woman aged 30 to 39 with acute COVID-19.

This chain connects TRBV18 to TRBJ1-2; D is unresolved. This CDR3 has 13 amino acids. V was cut by 4 bases and J by 4 bases, with 10 bases left in between. Germline CDR1 is KGHSH and CDR2 is LQKENI. The CDR3 spells CASSLSNIYGYTF. Here the CDR3 DNA reads TGTGCCAGCTCACTTTCAAACATCTATGGCTACACCTTC.

The count of this clone is one. The chain uses TRBV13 and TRBJ2-1, with TRBD2 as a possible D gene (5 bases). The germline V and J ends were trimmed by 3 bases and 2 bases, with 11 bases remaining between them. This CDR3 has 15 residues. Germline CDR1 reads PRHDT; CDR2 reads FYEKMQ (reference sequence). CDR3 protein: CASSLGSRAYNEQFF. CDR3 nucleotide sequence: TGTGCCAGCAGCTTGGGGAGTAGGGCCTACAATGAGCAGTTCTTC.

V and J are TRBV28 and TRBJ1-1, with no clear D. Germline CDR1 MDHEN, CDR2 SYDVKM. Trimming took off 3 bases at V and 11 bases at J, with 16 bases between the two ends. CDR3 length: 13 amino acids. CDR3 DNA sequence: TGTGCCAGCAGTTTTGTTATTGAGGCGGTGGCTTTCTTT. Its protein is CASSFVIEAVAFF.

The rearrangement joins TRBV5-6 to TRBJ1-2, with D hard to call. CDR1 is SGHDT and CDR2 is YYEEEE in the germline V gene. The CDR3 loop spans 13 amino acids. Between the trimmed V and J ends, which lost 3 bases and 3 bases, there was a span of 9 bases. The CDR3 loop is CASSWAQYYGYTF. CDR3 DNA: TGTGCCAGCAGCTGGGCACAGTACTATGGCTACACCTTC.

The chain carries TRBV7-2 and TRBJ2-7; D unclear. V shed 1 base and J shed 4 bases, with 8 bases lying between them. The germline V gene encodes CDR1 SGHTA and CDR2 FQGNSA. The CDR3 extends over 13 amino acids. CDR3 DNA: TGTGCCAGCAGCTTAGTGGGCCGTTACGAGCAGTACTTC. Translated, it gives CASSLVGRYEQYF.

The V call is TRBV7-2, the J call TRBJ1-4; 9 bases are a match to TRBD1. The CDR3 spans 15 residues. The germline CDR1 and CDR2 sequences are SGHTA and FQGNSA. V shed 5 bases and J 5 bases; nucleotides not matched to a gene: 6. The CDR3 DNA reads TGTGCCAGCAGCCCCACAGGGGGCTTCAATGAAAAACTGTTTTTT. This translates into CASSPTGGFNEKLFF.

This chain uses TRBV5-3 with TRBJ1-6; possibly TRBD1 for D (5 bases). TRBV5-3 carries the ORF label, with uncertain function. Trimming removed 0 bases at V and 10 bases at J, with 11 bases between. This CDR3 region has 14 residues. The CDR3 nucleotides are TGTGCCAGAAGCTTGGCCAGGGTTCGCTCACCCCTCCACTTT. Its translation is CARSLARVRSPLHF.

This chain connects TRBV6-5 to TRBJ1-1; 9 bases fit TRBD1. The CDR3 loop spans 15 amino acids. Germline CDR1 MNHEY, CDR2 SVGAGI. V lost 6 bases to trimming and J lost 3 bases; unmatched junction nucleotides: 8. This chain's CDR3 is CASRGQGAGDTEAFF. The CDR3 DNA reads as TGTGCCAGCAGGGGACAGGGTGCAGGCGACACTGAAGCTTTCTTT.

The V gene is TRBV4-1, the J gene TRBJ1-4; D not certain. CDR1 is MGHRA and CDR2 is YSYEKL in the germline V gene. Trimming took off 6 bases at V and 3 bases at J, with 14 bases between the two ends. The CDR3 sequence is 15 residues long. CDR3 nucleotide sequence: TGCGCCAGCAGACCTGTGTGGCAGTCTAATGAAAAACTGTTTTTT. Translated, it gives CASRPVWQSNEKLFF.

This sequence joins TRBV19 and TRBJ2-2; D possibly corresponds to TRBD1 (6 bases). The V end lost 1 base, the J end lost 5 bases, and 11 bases lay between the germline ends. The CDR3 spans 15 residues. Germline lookup yields CDR1 LNHDA and CDR2 SQIVND (reference sequence). This CDR3 reads CASSIAQTGTGELFF. The CDR3 nucleotides read TGTGCCAGTAGTATAGCGCAGACAGGTACCGGGGAGCTGTTTTTT.

The gene calls are TRBV7-9 and TRBJ2-1, with a possible D match to TRBD2 (6 bases). This CDR3 is 15 amino acids long. From germline, CDR1 is SEHNR and CDR2 FQNEAQ (reference sequence). The V end lost 1 base, the J end lost 0 bases, and 7 bases lay between the germline ends. CDR3 bases: TGTGCCAGCAGCTTAGTACTAGCCTCCTACAATGAGCAGTTCTTC. This translates into CASSLVLASYNEQFF.

The rearrangement joins TRBV29-1 to TRBJ2-7; 8 nucleotides align to TRBD1. The CDR3 has 15 amino acids. J was trimmed by 3 bases and V by 0 bases; bases with no gene match: 7. CDR1 and CDR2 from the germline V gene are SQVTM and ANQGSEA. In DNA form, the CDR3 reads TGCAGCGTTGAAGATGGAGGGACAGGAGTCTACGAGCAGTACTTC. Its protein is CSVEDGGTGVYEQYF.

The CDR3 bases are TGTGCCAGTAGTTTCAGGGGCGACTCACCCCTCCACTTT. It is translated as CASSFRGDSPLHF. The rearrangement joins TRBV19 to TRBJ1-6; TRBD1 might be the D (6 bases). V lost 5 bases to trimming and J lost 10 bases, with 12 bases between them. The V gene's germline CDR1 is LNHDA and CDR2 SQIVND (reference sequence). CDR3 size: 13 residues.

The chain combines TRBV11-3 with TRBJ1-1, with a tentative D call TRBD1 (6 bases). Germline V gene sequence: CDR1 SGHNT, CDR2 YENEEA. The CDR3 runs to 14 residues. Trimming took 4 bases from V and 1 from J, leaving 10 bases between them. The CDR3 DNA sequence: TGTGCCAGCAGCTCAGGGACACCGAACACTGAAGCTTTCTTT. Translating it yields CASSSGTPNTEAFF.

The chain is built from TRBV5-1 and TRBJ1-1; D gene ambiguous. CDR1 is SGHRS, CDR2 YFSETQ, per germline. V dropped 0 bases and J dropped 1 base, with 13 bases sitting between them. This CDR3 has 16 residues. CDR3 loop: CASSLGRVVPNTEAFF. The CDR3 DNA follows: TGCGCCAGCAGCTTGGGCCGGGTGGTGCCGAACACTGAAGCTTTCTTT.

The chain links TRBV5-1 to TRBJ1-1; D perhaps matches TRBD1 (5 bases). The CDR3 runs 15 residues. Trimming pared 2 bases from V and 1 base from J, leaving 12 bases between. Germline V CDR1 and CDR2: SGHRS, YFSETQ. CDR3 nucleotides: TGCGCCAGCAGCTTACAGGTTACCGCGAACACTGAAGCTTTCTTT. It is translated as CASSLQVTANTEAFF.

This clone has only one observation. V gene TRBV29-1 combines with J gene TRBJ2-2; TRBD2 matches 7 bases. The CDR3 length is 12 residues. V was pared by 4 bases and J by 7 bases, with 3 bases of the junction left unmatched. Germline loops: CDR1 SQVTM, CDR2 ANQGSEA. The CDR3 region is CSVGGGGGELFF. In DNA, the CDR3 is TGCAGCGTTGGCGGGGGAGGCGGGGAGCTGTTTTTT.

The count of this clone is one. This rearrangement joins TRBV4-2 to TRBJ2-5; tentatively, D is TRBD1 (6 bases). The germline gives CDR1 LGHNA, CDR2 YNFKEQ. The CDR3 has 14 residues. The V end lost 2 bases, the J end lost 5 bases, and 12 bases lay between the germline ends. The CDR3 nucleotides are TGTGCCAGCAGCCAATCAGGGGATCCGGAGACCCAGTACTTC. This codes for CASSQSGDPETQYF.

The chain is built from TRBV5-1 and TRBJ2-5; a possible D gene is TRBD2 (6 bases). CDR1 SGHRS and CDR2 YFSETQ come from the germline V gene. The CDR3 contains 14 residues. Trimming cost V 3 bases and J 2 bases, with 11 bases left between them. The CDR3 reads CASSSTSGQETQYF. The CDR3 bases are TGCGCCAGCAGCTCGACTAGTGGGCAAGAGACCCAGTACTTC.

The gene calls are TRBV2 and TRBJ2-3, with D perhaps matching TRBD2 (6 bases). Trimming took off 4 bases at V and 6 bases at J, with 11 bases between the two ends. CDR3 size: 13 residues. Germline CDR1 SNHLY, CDR2 FYNNEI. For the CDR3, the DNA is TGTGCCAGCAGTGCGGAGGGGAGGGATACGCAGTATTTT. It is translated as CASSAEGRDTQYF.

This chain links TRBV24-1 with TRBJ2-5; 7 bases agree with TRBD1. Trimming cost V 1 base and J 5 bases; bases outside gene matches: 6. Germline V gives CDR1 KGHDR, CDR2 SFDVKD. The CDR3 has 15 amino acids. Here the CDR3 reads CATSDLRGRGETQYF. In DNA form, the CDR3 reads TGTGCCACCAGTGATTTAAGGGGGCGCGGGGAGACCCAGTACTTC.

This rearrangement joins TRBV23-1 to TRBJ2-1, with 9 bases fitting TRBD2. TRBV23-1 is identified as an open reading frame with a role that is uncertain. This CDR3 is built from 21 residues. The trim removed 4 bases at V and 8 bases at J, leaving 27 bases unmatched. In DNA form, the CDR3 reads TGCGCCAGCAGTCCTGGTACCAGGGTTGACCTAGTGGGCGGGAGGGCCCATGAGCAGTTCTTC. As protein: CASSPGTRVDLVGGRAHEQFF.

This chain links TRBV3-1 (or the pseudogene TRBV3-2) with TRBJ1-6, with TRBD1 as a possible D gene (5 bases). Per germline, CDR1 LGHDT and CDR2 YNNKEL (reference sequence). Trimming shortened V by 7 bases and J by 11 bases, and 18 bases separated the two germline ends. The CDR3 is made up of 14 amino acids. The CDR3 here is CASNPIGGAAPLHF. DNA for the CDR3: TGTGCCAGCAATCCGATCGGGGGAGCGGCACCCCTCCACTTT.

This clone has a handful of counts. V is TRBV7-9 and J is TRBJ1-5; D is uncertain. V lost 3 bases to trimming and J lost 4 bases, with 16 bases between them. CDR3 length equals 16 residues. The germline V gene encodes CDR1 SEHNR and CDR2 FQNEAQ (reference sequence). CDR3 sequence (DNA): TGTGCCAGCAGCTTTTACCGGGAGGGTGGGAATCAGCCCCAGCATTTT. This gives the protein CASSFYREGGNQPQHF.

The rearrangement links TRBV3-1 (or the pseudogene TRBV3-2) to TRBJ2-6; 7 nucleotides match TRBD1. The germline CDR1 and CDR2 sequences are LGHDT and YNNKEL (reference sequence). Trimming removed 4 bases from V and 0 bases from J; junction bases left unmatched: 9. The CDR3 spans 18 residues. The CDR3 DNA reads TGTGCCAGCAGCCGTCCGGGGACAGCGATCTCTGGGGCCAACGTCCTGACTTTC. It translates to CASSRPGTAISGANVLTF.

The chain uses TRBV10-3 and TRBJ1-1; D may be TRBD1 (5 bases). V was shortened by 8 bases and J by 0 bases, with 7 bases between the two germline ends. Germline values: CDR1 ENHRY, CDR2 SYGVKD. The CDR3 spans 12 residues. In DNA form, the CDR3 reads TGTGCCATCCAGGGTATGAACACTGAAGCTTTCTTT. This gives the protein CAIQGMNTEAFF.

V gene TRBV7-2 combines with J gene TRBJ2-7; 8 nucleotides match TRBD1. The germline gives CDR1 SGHTA, CDR2 FQGNSA. CDR3 size: 16 residues. The J segment lost 3 bases and the V segment lost 5 bases, leaving 12 bases of the junction unmatched. CDR3: CASSPSRTGIVYEQYF. The CDR3 bases are TGTGCCAGCAGCCCTTCCAGGACAGGGATCGTCTACGAGCAGTACTTC.

The chain joins TRBV20-1 to TRBJ2-3, with 7 positions matching TRBD2. The CDR3 sequence is 15 residues long. With 3 bases clipped from V and 4 bases from J, the junction kept 10 bases outside the gene matches. Germline values: CDR1 DFQATT, CDR2 SNEGSKA (reference sequence). CDR3 sequence (DNA): TGCAGTGCTAGTATAGGCGGGAGAGACGCAGATACGCAGTATTTT. Amino acid sequence: CSASIGGRDADTQYF.

The rearrangement uses TRBV2 and TRBJ1-5; 8 bases map to TRBD1. Germline trimming cut 3 bases from V and 2 bases from J; bases unmatched to any gene: 9. Germline CDR1 reads SNHLY; CDR2 reads FYNNEI. This CDR3 has 17 amino acids. CDR3 sequence (DNA): TGTGCCAGCAGTGACCCGGGACAGGAAGGGCGCAATCAGCCCCAGCATTTT. Protein product: CASSDPGQEGRNQPQHF.

The chain uses TRBV4-2 and TRBJ1-1; D not resolved. CDR1 is LGHNA and CDR2 is YNFKEQ in the germline V gene. The CDR3 is made up of 14 amino acids. The V and J ends lost 0 bases and 7 bases respectively, with 12 bases between them. The CDR3 DNA reads as TGTGCCAGCAGCCAAGAGGTCGGCGGGTATGAAGCTTTCTTT. Amino acids: CASSQEVGGYEAFF.

The chain carries TRBV28 and TRBJ2-7, with TRBD2 matching 10 bases. The germline V gene encodes CDR1 MDHEN and CDR2 SYDVKM. The CDR3 covers 17 residues. The trim removed 5 bases at V and 3 bases at J, leaving 13 bases unmatched. CDR3 DNA sequence: TGTGCCAGCAGTCCCGGGACTAGCGCGGGAGGTGTCTACGAGCAGTACTTC. Translating gives CASSPGTSAGGVYEQYF.